This TCR beta chain was documented in a study of cytomegalovirus exposure and HLA in healthy donors. The CDR3 contains 15 residues. V was cut by 4 bases and J by 2 bases, with 12 bases left in between. Germline CDR1 MNHEY, CDR2 SVGAGI. The primer mix had 60 Vbeta and 13 Jbeta primers. The method was immunoSEQ multiplex PCR; TCRdb's version includes in-frame clones alone and lacks a portion of them. The sample includes around 74,000 clones. The sequenced material came from PBMCs. The V and J genes are TRBV6-5 and TRBJ1-5; D possibly corresponds to TRBD1 (6 bases). The TCR sequence derives from a middle-aged man in good health and CMV-seropositive. CDR3 region: CASSFQQGRNQPQHF. In DNA, the CDR3 is TGTGCCAGCAGTTTTCAACAGGGTCGCAATCAGCCCCAGCATTTT.